The rows below give T cell receptor beta chains drawn from one sample of a study of T cell repertoires in cytomegalovirus infection. One entry per CDR3 protein, called by TCRdb with MiXCR from the reads. The data show roughly 630,000 distinct CDR3 sequences, 20% to 25% seen once. Sequenced input: CD8+ T cells from PBMCs. The receptor source for this set is a human donor in good health (CMV status not recorded). Some clones in this sample may be carry-over from other donors' samples. Each CDR3 is given with its conserved first and last residue. D genes are given only for firm matches. Not every row has a clone size; where given, it reads once, few, many or a size class.

J gene: TRBJ2-5; D gene: TRBD1; clone size: many; V gene: TRBV7-2; CDR3 DNA: TGTGCCAGCAGCTCGGGACAGTCGTACCAAGAGACCCAGTACTTC; CDR3 protein: CASSSGQSYQETQYF
J gene: TRBJ2-5; D gene: -; clone size: few; V gene: TRBV28; CDR3 DNA: TGTGCCAGCAGTTTATGGGACAGCCAAGAGACCCAGTACTTC; CDR3 protein: CASSLWDSQETQYF
J gene: TRBJ2-5; D gene: -; clone size: -; V gene: TRBV7-6; CDR3 DNA: TGTGCCAGCAGCTTAATAGCGGAGGAAGAGACCCAGTACTTC; CDR3 protein: CASSLIAEEETQYF
J gene: TRBJ2-1; D gene: TRBD2; clone size: few; V gene: TRBV9; CDR3 DNA: TGTGCCAGCAGCGTAGGAGCGGGGGGGCGGAATGAGCAGTTCTTC; CDR3 protein: CASSVGAGGRNEQFF
J gene: TRBJ1-3; D gene: -; clone size: -; V gene: TRBV29-1; CDR3 DNA: TGCAGCGCCAGGGTCCCAAGCTCTGGAAACACCATATATTTT; CDR3 protein: CSARVPSSGNTIYF
J gene: TRBJ2-3; D gene: -; clone size: many; V gene: TRBV6-1; CDR3 DNA: TGTGCCAGCAGTAGGGCAGGGGCGACAGATACGCAGTATTTT; CDR3 protein: CASSRAGATDTQYF
J gene: TRBJ1-2; D gene: -; clone size: -; V gene: TRBV7-9; CDR3 DNA: TGTGCCAGCAGAGACAGCAACCCTGGGGGCTACACCTTC; CDR3 protein: CASRDSNPGGYTF
J gene: TRBJ1-2; D gene: -; clone size: few; V gene: TRBV12-3/TRBV12-4; CDR3 DNA: TGTGCCAGCAGTTTGGCCCCTCGGGGCCATGGCTACACCTTC; CDR3 protein: CASSLAPRGHGYTF
J gene: TRBJ1-1; D gene: -; clone size: -; V gene: TRBV19; CDR3 DNA: TGTGCCAGTAGTGCCAGGACAATGAGGGAAGCTTTCTTT; CDR3 protein: CASSARTMREAFF
J gene: TRBJ2-1; D gene: TRBD2; clone size: many; V gene: TRBV7-8; CDR3 DNA: TGTGCCAGCAGCAAGGGACTAACCTACAATGAGCAGTTCTTC; CDR3 protein: CASSKGLTYNEQFF
J gene: TRBJ1-3; D gene: TRBD1; clone size: -; V gene: TRBV7-9; CDR3 DNA: TGTGCCAGCAGGCGAGACAGGGATCGAAACACCATATATTTT; CDR3 protein: CASRRDRDRNTIYF
J gene: TRBJ1-2; D gene: TRBD1; clone size: few; V gene: TRBV7-2; CDR3 DNA: TGTGCCAGCAGCTTAGGGAACTTGGACAGGGAAGGGGGGAACTATGGCTACACCTTC; CDR3 protein: CASSLGNLDREGGNYGYTF
J gene: TRBJ1-5; D gene: -; clone size: many; V gene: TRBV10-3; CDR3 DNA: TGTGCCATCAGCCCGGGGGGGTCGGGCAATCAGCCCCAGCATTTT; CDR3 protein: CAISPGGSGNQPQHF
J gene: TRBJ2-1; D gene: TRBD2; clone size: few; V gene: TRBV7-9; CDR3 DNA: TGTGCCAGCAGCTTAGCGAGAATAGCGGGGGGTCCCTACAATGAGCAGTTCTTC; CDR3 protein: CASSLARIAGGPYNEQFF
J gene: TRBJ2-5; D gene: TRBD1; clone size: few; V gene: TRBV10-3; CDR3 DNA: TGTGCCATCAGTGAGTCGCAGGGGGCCCGCCTTAGTGAGACCCAGTACTTC; CDR3 protein: CAISESQGARLSETQYF
J gene: TRBJ1-2; D gene: -; clone size: many; V gene: TRBV12-3/TRBV12-4; CDR3 DNA: TGTGCCAGCAGTTTGCCAGGGTCTAACTATGGCTACACCTTC; CDR3 protein: CASSLPGSNYGYTF
J gene: TRBJ2-3; D gene: -; clone size: few; V gene: TRBV29-1; CDR3 DNA: TGCAGCGTTGTACGTGCAGTCACAGATACGCAGTATTTT; CDR3 protein: CSVVRAVTDTQYF
J gene: TRBJ2-3; D gene: -; clone size: -; V gene: TRBV7-2; CDR3 DNA: TGTGCCAGCAGCTTAGCTGGGCAAGATACGCAGTATTTT; CDR3 protein: CASSLAGQDTQYF